Each of the 18 T cell receptor beta chains below was sequenced from the same sample in a study of blood T cells in healthy people across ages. The authors ran a second PCR of 7 to 11 cycles using a sample-barcoded 5' primer and a J-beta primer mix. TCRdb used MiXCR to reprocess the 5' RACE reads, holding one entry per CDR3 protein. This table has 600,000 to 900,000 distinct CDR3 sequences, around 25% appearing once. These data also formed part of another study, on T cells of mothers and their children.

Material for sequencing was blood. The receptors come from a boy younger than 18 in good health.

The chain recombines TRBV20-1 with TRBJ2-7, with D unresolved. The V end lost 0 bases, the J end lost 2 bases, and 11 bases lay between the germline ends. The CDR3 contains 14 residues. The germline gives CDR1 DFQATT, CDR2 SNEGSKA (reference sequence). The CDR3 reads CSARDLAVTYEQYF. The CDR3 DNA reads as TGCAGTGCTAGAGATCTGGCGGTCACCTACGAGCAGTACTTC.

The chain uses TRBV27 and TRBJ1-4; D gene unclear. This CDR3 is 14 amino acids long. Trimming removed 2 bases from V and 8 bases from J, with 12 bases in between. Germline values: CDR1 MNHEY, CDR2 SMNVEV (reference sequence). Here the CDR3 DNA reads TGTGCCAGCAGTTTAATAGGCGACGGCGAAAAACTGTTTTTT. Translation gives CASSLIGDGEKLFF.

This clonotype was found a few times. The rearrangement links TRBV7-3 to TRBJ1-2; D may be TRBD1 (6 bases). The V end lost 1 base, the J end lost 4 bases, and 13 bases lay between the germline ends. Germline V gives CDR1 SGHTA, CDR2 FQGTGA. The CDR3 is made up of 15 amino acids. The CDR3 sequence: CASSLRGGPSYGYTF. The DNA of the CDR3 is TGTGCCAGCAGCTTAAGAGGGGGGCCGAGCTATGGCTACACCTTC.

This clonotype was observed a few times. The chain couples TRBV12-5 to TRBJ1-4; D is possibly TRBD1 (5 bases). Germline CDR1 reads LGHNT; CDR2 reads FRNRAP. CDR3 length: 12 residues. V dropped 9 bases and J dropped 12 bases, with 17 bases sitting between them. The CDR3 DNA sequence: TGTGCTAGCTCAGGGAGCGTCGGGGAACTGTTTTTT. Translating gives CASSGSVGELFF. Combining the CDR3 with reference TRBV12-5 and TRBJ1-4 gives the whole variable domain DARVTQTPRHKVTEMGQEVTMRCQPILGHNTVFWYRQTMMQGLELLAYFRNRAPLDDSGMPKDRFSAEMPDATLATLKIQPSEPRDSAVYFCASSGSVGELFFGSGTQLSVL.

This clonotype was counted between two and nine times. The genes are TRBV7-6 and TRBJ2-1; 11 bases map to TRBD1. J gave up 8 bases and V 4 bases, and 16 bases lay outside the gene matches. The CDR3 loop spans 18 amino acids. The germline CDR1 and CDR2 sequences are SGHVS and FNYEAQ. The CDR3 here is CASSSEPLRDRGIYEQFF. CDR3 DNA sequence: TGTGCCAGCAGCTCGGAACCCCTCCGGGACAGGGGGATCTATGAGCAGTTCTTC.

This clonotype showed up just a few times. CDR3 sequence (DNA): TGTGCCAGCAGCTTAGGTTCAGCCATCCCCCGAGAGACCCAGTACTTC. Its translation: CASSLGSAIPRETQYF. V gene TRBV7-8 combines with J gene TRBJ2-5; D remains ambiguous. The germline V gene encodes CDR1 SGHVS and CDR2 FQNEAQ. Trimming pared 1 base from V and 4 bases from J, leaving 16 bases between. This CDR3 is built from 16 residues.

V and J are TRBV20-1 and TRBJ2-5, with D possibly matching TRBD2 (7 bases). The better agreement between TRBJ2-7 and the DNA end casts doubt on the J call. CDR1 and CDR2 (germline): DFQATT, SNEGSKA (reference sequence). The CDR3 runs to 15 residues. The CDR3 protein is CSAGPRRGLIYEQYF. In nucleotides, the CDR3 is TGCAGTGCTGGGCCCCGGCGGGGGCTAATCTACGAGCAGTACTTC.

The chain combines TRBV12-3 or TRBV12-4 with TRBJ1-2; weak D call: TRBD1 (5 bases). Trimming shortened V by 0 bases and J by 7 bases, and 15 bases separated the two germline ends. This CDR3 comprises 15 residues. The CDR3 sequence is CASSLARKGRSGYTF. The CDR3, as DNA: TGTGCCAGCAGTTTAGCGCGGAAGGGGCGTAGTGGCTACACCTTC.

The rearrangement uses TRBV5-5 and TRBJ1-1; D might be TRBD1 (5 bases). CDR3 length: 14 amino acids. Trimming pared 1 base from V and 0 bases from J, leaving 7 bases between. CDR1 and CDR2 (germline): SGHKS, YYEKEE (reference sequence). In nucleotides, the CDR3 is TGTGCCAGCAGCTTGATGGGGGTGAACACTGAAGCTTTCTTT. This codes for CASSLMGVNTEAFF.

V usage is TRBV3-1 and J usage is TRBJ1-1; D possibly corresponds to TRBD1 (6 bases). Per the germline V gene, CDR1 is LGHDT and CDR2 is YNNKEL (reference sequence). The CDR3 totals 12 residues. V lost 2 bases and J 10 bases, leaving 11 bases between the germline ends. CDR3 sequence reads: CASSQPRGGAFF. The CDR3 nucleotides read TGTGCCAGCAGCCAACCCAGAGGGGGAGCTTTCTTT.

V and J are TRBV6-6 and TRBJ2-4; the D is unclear. This CDR3 has 14 amino acids. CDR1 is MNHNY and CDR2 is SVGAGI in the germline V gene (reference sequence). Trimming took 0 bases from V and 10 from J, leaving 13 bases between them. CDR3 DNA: TGTGCCAGCAGTTACTCGGAAAAGTCGGAGATTCAGTACTTC. As protein: CASSYSEKSEIQYF.

This clonotype was seen a few times. This sequence joins TRBV7-3 and TRBJ2-5, with D possibly matching TRBD1 (5 bases). With the DNA end fitting TRBJ2-7 better, the J assignment may be wrong. Germline V gene lookup returns CDR1 SGHTA and CDR2 FQGTGA. There are 13 residues in the CDR3. In DNA, the CDR3 is TGTGCCAGCAGCTTGGACAAGTCCTACGAGCAGTACTTC. This codes for CASSLDKSYEQYF.

This clonotype is a singleton in its sample. The chain couples TRBV20-1 to TRBJ1-1; D not certain. The CDR3 loop spans 13 amino acids. With 0 bases removed from V and 1 base from J, the gap between germline ends came to 6 bases. The germline CDR1 and CDR2 sequences are DFQATT and SNEGSKA (reference sequence). CDR3: CSARDHRNTEAFF. The CDR3 DNA sequence: TGCAGTGCTAGAGATCATCGGAACACTGAAGCTTTCTTT.

This clonotype has a handful of counts. This rearrangement joins TRBV5-1 to TRBJ2-5; TRBD2 matches at 12 bases. Trimming cost V 0 bases and J 10 bases; bases outside gene matches: 7. From germline, CDR1 is SGHRS and CDR2 YFSETQ. This CDR3 is 15 amino acids long. The CDR3 bases are TGCGCCAGCAGCTTGGGAGGACTAGCGGGGAGGAACCAGTACTTC. Amino acid sequence: CASSLGGLAGRNQYF.

This clonotype was counted many times. The J gene is TRBJ1-2, the V gene TRBV5-5, with 9 bases aligning to TRBD1. From germline, CDR1 is SGHKS and CDR2 YYEKEE (reference sequence). This CDR3 spans 14 amino acids. V gave up 0 bases and J gave up 6 bases; unmatched junction bases: 3. The CDR3 protein is CASSLGTGVHGYTF. The CDR3 DNA reads as TGTGCCAGCAGCTTGGGGACAGGGGTTCATGGCTACACCTTC.

The chain joins TRBV12-3 or TRBV12-4 to TRBJ2-7; 7 positions agree with TRBD2. This CDR3 contains 14 residues. The ends lost 3 bases at V and 5 bases at J; junction bases unmatched: 7. CDR3 amino acids: CASSFGGRGDEQYF. The CDR3 DNA reads TGTGCCAGCAGTTTCGGGGGGAGAGGCGACGAGCAGTACTTC.

This clonotype was counted between two and nine times. The chain links TRBV2 to TRBJ2-2; D remains unclear. The CDR3 consists of 15 residues. The germline V gene has CDR1 SNHLY and CDR2 FYNNEI. V lost 1 base and J 4 bases, leaving 10 bases between the germline ends. CDR3 amino acids: CASSEERTVTGELFF. DNA for the CDR3: TGTGCCAGCAGTGAAGAGCGAACGGTCACCGGGGAGCTGTTTTTT. Full variable domain (remainder filled in from reference TRBV2 and TRBJ2-2): EPEVTQTPSHQVTQMGQEVILRCVPISNHLYFYWYRQILGQKVEFLVSFYNNEISEKSEIFDDQFSVERPDGSNFTLKIRSTKLEDSAMYFCASSEERTVTGELFFGEGSRLTVL.

Only a few counts were recorded for this clonotype. The V call is TRBV20-1, the J call TRBJ1-5; D gene ambiguous. The CDR3 length is 14 residues. Germline values: CDR1 DFQATT, CDR2 SNEGSKA (reference sequence). V was shortened by 6 bases and J by 3 bases, with 15 bases between the two germline ends. This CDR3 reads CSADGGRLNQPQHF. In DNA form, the CDR3 reads TGCAGTGCGGACGGCGGCAGGCTCAATCAGCCCCAGCATTTT.